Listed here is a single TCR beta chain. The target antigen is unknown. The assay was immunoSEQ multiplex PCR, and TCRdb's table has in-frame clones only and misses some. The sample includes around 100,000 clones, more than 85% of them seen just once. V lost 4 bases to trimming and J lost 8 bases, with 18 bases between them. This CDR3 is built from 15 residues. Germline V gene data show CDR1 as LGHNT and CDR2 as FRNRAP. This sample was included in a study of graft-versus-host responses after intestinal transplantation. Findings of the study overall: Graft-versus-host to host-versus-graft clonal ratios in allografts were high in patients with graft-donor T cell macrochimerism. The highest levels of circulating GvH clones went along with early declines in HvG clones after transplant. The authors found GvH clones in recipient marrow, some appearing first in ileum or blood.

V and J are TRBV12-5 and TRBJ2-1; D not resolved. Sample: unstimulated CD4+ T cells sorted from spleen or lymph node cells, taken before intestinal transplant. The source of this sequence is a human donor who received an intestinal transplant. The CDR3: CASGSRDGPMYEQFF. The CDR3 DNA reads TGTGCTAGTGGTTCGAGAGACGGCCCTATGTATGAGCAGTTCTTC.